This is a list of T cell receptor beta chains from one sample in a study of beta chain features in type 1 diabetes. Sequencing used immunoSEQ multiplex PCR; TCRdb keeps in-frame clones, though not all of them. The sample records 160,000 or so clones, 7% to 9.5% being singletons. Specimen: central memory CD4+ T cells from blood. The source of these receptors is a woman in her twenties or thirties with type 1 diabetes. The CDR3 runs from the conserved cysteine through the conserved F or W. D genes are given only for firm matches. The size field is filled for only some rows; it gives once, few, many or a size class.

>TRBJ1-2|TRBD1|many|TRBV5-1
TGCGCCAGCCGCGAATCCGGGACAGAAGTCTATGGCTACACCTTC
CASRESGTEVYGYTF
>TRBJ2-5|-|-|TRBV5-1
TGCGCCAGCAGCACGAACACTGGGCGTACGGAGACCCAGTACTTC
CASSTNTGRTETQYF
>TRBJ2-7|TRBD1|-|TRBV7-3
TGTGCCAGCAGCCCAGGACAGGGAAGCTCCTACGAGCAGTACTTC
CASSPGQGSSYEQYF
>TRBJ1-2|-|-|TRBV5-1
TGCGCCAGCAGCTTGGATGCAGGCCCAGCGGGTGGCTACACCTTC
CASSLDAGPAGGYTF
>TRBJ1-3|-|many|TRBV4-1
TGCGCCAGCAGCCAAGAAGTGAGAGCATTCGGAAACACCATATATTTT
CASSQEVRAFGNTIYF
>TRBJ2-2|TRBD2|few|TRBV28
TGTGCCAGCATCGGGAGGGGTACCGGGGAGCTGTTTTTT
CASIGRGTGELFF
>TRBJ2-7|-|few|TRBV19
TGTGCCAGTAGTGCGCCAGGCCCCTCCGAGCAGTACTTC
CASSAPGPSEQYF
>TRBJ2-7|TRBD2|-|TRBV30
TGTGCCTGGAGTGTACAGCGGGGCTACGAGCAGTACTTC
CAWSVQRGYEQYF
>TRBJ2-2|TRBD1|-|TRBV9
TGTGCCAGCAGCGCGATGACAGGGGCGGACACCGGGGAGCTGTTTTTT
CASSAMTGADTGELFF
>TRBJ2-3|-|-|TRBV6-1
TGTGCCAGCAGGGACAGTAGCACAGATACGCAGTATTTT
CASRDSSTDTQYF
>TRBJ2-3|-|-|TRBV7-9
TGTGCCAGCAGCTCCACAACAGGGTCAGGAGATACGCAGTATTTT
CASSSTTGSGDTQYF
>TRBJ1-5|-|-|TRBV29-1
TGCAGCGCTATTGAGGGGGGGTCCCAGAATCAGCCCCAGCATTTT
CSAIEGGSQNQPQHF
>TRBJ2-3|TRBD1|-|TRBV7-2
TGTGCCAGCAGCCCCGACAGGGGCACAGATACGCAGTATTTT
CASSPDRGTDTQYF
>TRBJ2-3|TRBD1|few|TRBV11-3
TGTGCCAGCAGCTTAGCTGGACAGGGGGGGGGCACAGATACGCAGTATTTT
CASSLAGQGGGTDTQYF
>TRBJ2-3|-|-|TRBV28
TGTGCCAGCGCCACCCTAGCGACCGATACGCAGTATTTT
CASATLATDTQYF
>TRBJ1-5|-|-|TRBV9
TGTGCCAGCAGCCCACAGAGGGGGAACCAAATTGAAAGAGGTCAGCCCCAGCATTTT
CASSPQRGNQIERGQPQHF
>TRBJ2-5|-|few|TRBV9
TGTGCCAGCAGCGTATCGACCCCAGGGGAGACCCAGTACTTC
CASSVSTPGETQYF
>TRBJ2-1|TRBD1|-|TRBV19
TGTGCCAGTAGTCTCCAAACAGGGGGGAATGAGCAGTTCTTC
CASSLQTGGNEQFF
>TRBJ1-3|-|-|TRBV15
TGTGCCACCAGCAGAGATATCGGTCTCTCTGGAAACACCATATATTTT
CATSRDIGLSGNTIYF
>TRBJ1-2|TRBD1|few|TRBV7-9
TGTGCCAGCAGCTCGAGACAGGGGGGTGGCTACACCTTC
CASSSRQGGGYTF
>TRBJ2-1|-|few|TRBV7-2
TGTGCCAGCAGCTTCCGGGTGACGTACAATGAGCAGTTCTTC
CASSFRVTYNEQFF
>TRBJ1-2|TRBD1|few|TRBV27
TGTGCCAGGGCAGGACAGGGACATAACTATGGCTACACCTTC
CARAGQGHNYGYTF
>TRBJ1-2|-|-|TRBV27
TGTGCCAGCAGTCCCCTGGGGGGGATCTATGGCTACACCTTC
CASSPLGGIYGYTF
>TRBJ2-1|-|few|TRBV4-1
TGCGCCAGCAGCCAAGAGTATTATACGGCTAGCTTTCAGTTCTTC
CASSQEYYTASFQFF
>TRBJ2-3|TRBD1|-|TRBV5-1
TGCGCCAGCAGCTCACAGGGGGGTACAGATACGCAGTATTTT
CASSSQGGTDTQYF
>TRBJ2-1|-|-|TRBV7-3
TGTGCCAGCAGCCCCGACAGGTACAATGAGCAGTTCTTC
CASSPDRYNEQFF
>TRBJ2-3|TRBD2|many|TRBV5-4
TGTGCCAGCAGCGCGGGACTAGCGGGAGCGGCAGATACGCAGTATTTT
CASSAGLAGAADTQYF
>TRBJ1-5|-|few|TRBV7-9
TGTGCCAGCAGCCCCTTAGGACAAGATTATCAGCCCCAGCATTTT
CASSPLGQDYQPQHF
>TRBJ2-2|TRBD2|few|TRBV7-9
TGTGCCAGCAGCAAACTAGCGGGAGGGAACACCGGGGAGCTGTTTTTT
CASSKLAGGNTGELFF
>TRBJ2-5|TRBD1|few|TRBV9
TGTGCCAGCAGTTGGACAGGGGCGTACCAAGAGACCCAGTACTTC
CASSWTGAYQETQYF
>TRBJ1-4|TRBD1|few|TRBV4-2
TGTGCCAGCAGCCTCAGGGCCCGGGACAGGACGGGTGAAAAACTGTTTTTT
CASSLRARDRTGEKLFF
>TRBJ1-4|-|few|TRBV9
TGTGCCAGCAGCGTATGGTCAGGGAATGAAAAACTGTTTTTT
CASSVWSGNEKLFF
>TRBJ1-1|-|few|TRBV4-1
TGCGCCAGCAGCCAAGAATCGGGCAGGGGTTGGGCTGAAGCTTTCTTT
CASSQESGRGWAEAFF
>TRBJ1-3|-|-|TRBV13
TGTGCCAGCAGCTTATGGGGCAGGGAGACAGGAGGCCTTTCTGGAAACACCATATATTTT
CASSLWGRETGGLSGNTIYF
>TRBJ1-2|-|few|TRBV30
TGTGCCTGGAGCGCCGGGGGAGTGGCGTATGGCTACACCTTC
CAWSAGGVAYGYTF
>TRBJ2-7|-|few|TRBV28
TGTGCCAGCAGTAAGAGGGGGACTACCTCCTACGAGCAGTACTTC
CASSKRGTTSYEQYF
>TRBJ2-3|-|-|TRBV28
TGTGCCAGCAGTTTGTATAGAGATACGCAGTATTTT
CASSLYRDTQYF
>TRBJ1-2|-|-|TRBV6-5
TGTGCCAGCAGTTCCCGGTCCGGTGGCTACACCTTC
CASSSRSGGYTF
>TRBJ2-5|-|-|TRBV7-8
TGTGCCAGCAGCTTGACTCTCCAGATGGAGACCCAGTACTTC
CASSLTLQMETQYF
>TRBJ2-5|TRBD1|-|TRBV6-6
TGTGCCAGCAACCCCCGGGACAGGGTGCGAGAGACCCAGTACTTC
CASNPRDRVRETQYF
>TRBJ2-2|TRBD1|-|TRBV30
TGTGCCTGCCCCGGGACAGTGAACACCGGGGAGCTGTTTTTT
CACPGTVNTGELFF
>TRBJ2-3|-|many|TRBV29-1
TGCAGCGCTGACGAAGGGGGCACAGATACGCAGTATTTT
CSADEGGTDTQYF
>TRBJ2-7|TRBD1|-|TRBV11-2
TGTGCCAGCAGCTTAGCCTCACAGGGGCCCTTAAAGCAGTACTTC
CASSLASQGPLKQYF
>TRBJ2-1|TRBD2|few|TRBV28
TGTGCCAGCAGTTTATCTCCGTCGACTAGCGATACGGGGGTGGTCTTC
CASSLSPSTSDTGVVF
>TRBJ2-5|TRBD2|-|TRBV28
TGTGCCAGCAGCCTCCCCACCGCGGGAGCCCCTAAAGAGACCCAGTACTTC
CASSLPTAGAPKETQYF
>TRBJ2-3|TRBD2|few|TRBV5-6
TGTGCCAGCAGCTTAGCAATGGGACTAGCAACAGATACGCAGTATTTT
CASSLAMGLATDTQYF
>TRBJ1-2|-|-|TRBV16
TGTGCCAGCAGCCAGACAGTCAACTATGGCTACACCTTC
CASSQTVNYGYTF
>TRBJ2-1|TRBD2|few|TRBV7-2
TGTGCCAGCAGCGCGACTAGCGCCGGGAGTATTAGGGATGAGCAGTTCTTC
CASSATSAGSIRDEQFF
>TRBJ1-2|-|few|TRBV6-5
TGTGCCAGCAGCCCGGACATGGATGACTATGGCTACACCTTC
CASSPDMDDYGYTF
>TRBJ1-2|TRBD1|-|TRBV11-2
TGTGCCAGCAGCGCAGGGACAGGGGGCAACTATGGCTACACCTTC
CASSAGTGGNYGYTF
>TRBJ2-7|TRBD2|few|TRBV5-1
TGCGCCAGCAGCTCGGGACTAGCTTACTACGAGCAGTACTTC
CASSSGLAYYEQYF
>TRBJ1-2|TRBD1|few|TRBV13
TGTGCCAGCAGCTTAGGCATAAGGACAGGTAGTGGCTACACCTTC
CASSLGIRTGSGYTF
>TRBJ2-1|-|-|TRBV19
TGTGCCAGTAGTATCAAATACAATGAGCAGTTCTTC
CASSIKYNEQFF
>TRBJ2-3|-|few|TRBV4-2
TGTGCCAGCAGCCAAGAAGGGGTTACGGGCACAGATACGCAGTATTTT
CASSQEGVTGTDTQYF